This TCR beta chain was recorded in a study of T-cell memory formation after mild COVID-19. Germline CDR1 SQVTM, CDR2 ANQGSEA. Trimming took 4 bases from V and 2 from J, leaving 7 bases between them. The CDR3 length is 12 residues. TCRdb re-called the 5' RACE reads through MiXCR, storing one row per CDR3 protein. The sample consists of 100,000 to 150,000 distinct CDR3 sequences, about 16% of them appearing once. The sequencing input was PBMCs or a T cell subset sorted from them (not recorded which). This clonotype was sampled from an adult woman who had mild COVID-19 (a few samples of this study predate the infection). Cell type and time point are not known. This rearrangement joins TRBV29-1 to TRBJ2-3; D is uncertain. The CDR3 loop is CSVANSTDTQYF. CDR3 nucleotides: TGCAGCGTTGCCAACTCCACAGATACGCAGTATTTT.